This record covers a single T cell receptor (beta chain). The antigen is unknown. The data were obtained in a study of cytomegalovirus exposure and HLA in healthy donors. Study-wide findings and caveats: There were three CMV-associated chains whose specificity for CMV antigens was confirmed in vitro. Later genetic work tied a missense DCLRE1C variant to beta-chain V and J trimming.

In the PCR, 60 Vbeta and 13 Jbeta primers were used. Assay used: immunoSEQ multiplex PCR; TCRdb lists only in-frame clones, some missing. This table has 130,000 to 150,000 clones, over 8% appearing once. Trimming took off 4 bases at V and 5 bases at J, with 14 bases between the two ends. CDR1 and CDR2 from the germline V gene are SGHKS and YYEKEE (reference sequence). This CDR3 has 14 residues. The genes are TRBV5-5 and TRBJ2-3; D is possibly TRBD1 (6 bases). The sequence came from a male donor in good health and CMV-seronegative. Sequenced input: PBMCs. The CDR3 DNA sequence: TGTGCCAGCAGCGCACCAGGGGAGTTAGATACGCAGTATTTT. Amino acid sequence: CASSAPGELDTQYF.